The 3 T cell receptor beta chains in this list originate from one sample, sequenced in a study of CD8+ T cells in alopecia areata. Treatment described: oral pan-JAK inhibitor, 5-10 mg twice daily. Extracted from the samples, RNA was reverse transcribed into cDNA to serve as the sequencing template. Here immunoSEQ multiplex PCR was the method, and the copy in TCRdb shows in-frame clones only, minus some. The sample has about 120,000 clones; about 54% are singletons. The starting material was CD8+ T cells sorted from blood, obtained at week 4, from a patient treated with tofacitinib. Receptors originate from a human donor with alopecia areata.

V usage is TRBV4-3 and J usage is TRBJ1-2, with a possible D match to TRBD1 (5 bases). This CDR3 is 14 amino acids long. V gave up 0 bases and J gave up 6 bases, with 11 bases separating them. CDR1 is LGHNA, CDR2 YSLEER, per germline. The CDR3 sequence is CASSQDRAGHGYTF. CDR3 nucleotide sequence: TGCGCCAGCAGCCAAGATAGAGCAGGGCATGGCTACACCTTC.

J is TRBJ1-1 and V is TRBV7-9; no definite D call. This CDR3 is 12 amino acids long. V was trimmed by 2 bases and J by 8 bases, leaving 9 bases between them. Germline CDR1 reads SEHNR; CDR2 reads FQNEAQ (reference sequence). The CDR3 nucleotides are TGTGCCAGCAGCTTATCTGGGTTAGAAGCTTTCTTT. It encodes CASSLSGLEAFF.

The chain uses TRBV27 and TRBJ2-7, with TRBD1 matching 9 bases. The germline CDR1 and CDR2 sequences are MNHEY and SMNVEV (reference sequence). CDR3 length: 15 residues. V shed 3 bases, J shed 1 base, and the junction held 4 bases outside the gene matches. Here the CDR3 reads CASSFSGTGSYEQYF. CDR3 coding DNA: TGTGCCAGCAGTTTCTCCGGGACAGGGTCCTACGAGCAGTACTTC.